This T cell receptor beta chain was sequenced in a study of cytomegalovirus exposure and HLA in healthy donors. For the study at large: In terms of ancestry, the Caucasian-associated cluster contained around 79% of the 350 to 450 genotyped donors.

Primers: 60 Vbeta forward and 13 Jbeta reverse. Clones were sequenced by immunoSEQ multiplex PCR, and TCRdb holds only the in-frame ones, with some missing. The specimen's table records just under 60,000 clones. Worth noting for this clone: Antigen: not known.

Notes on the study in general: Researchers reported in a later analysis that common viral pathogens appeared linked to several top clusters. An ancestry cluster, one associated with Asian ancestry, reportedly showed fewer N-insertions than the approximately 720-donor mean in a later analysis. The availability of immune exposure information extended only to CMV serostatus.

V was clipped by 5 bases and J by 3 bases; unmatched bases: 4. This CDR3 spans 14 amino acids. In germline, CDR1 is MNHEY, CDR2 SVGAGI. The origin of this receptor is a male donor in good health and CMV-seronegative. The sample was PBMCs. The chain is built from TRBV6-5 and TRBJ2-7; 10 bases agree with TRBD1. The CDR3 sequence is CASSTGTGVYEQYF. The CDR3 DNA sequence: TGTGCCAGCAGTACCGGGACAGGGGTCTACGAGCAGTACTTC.